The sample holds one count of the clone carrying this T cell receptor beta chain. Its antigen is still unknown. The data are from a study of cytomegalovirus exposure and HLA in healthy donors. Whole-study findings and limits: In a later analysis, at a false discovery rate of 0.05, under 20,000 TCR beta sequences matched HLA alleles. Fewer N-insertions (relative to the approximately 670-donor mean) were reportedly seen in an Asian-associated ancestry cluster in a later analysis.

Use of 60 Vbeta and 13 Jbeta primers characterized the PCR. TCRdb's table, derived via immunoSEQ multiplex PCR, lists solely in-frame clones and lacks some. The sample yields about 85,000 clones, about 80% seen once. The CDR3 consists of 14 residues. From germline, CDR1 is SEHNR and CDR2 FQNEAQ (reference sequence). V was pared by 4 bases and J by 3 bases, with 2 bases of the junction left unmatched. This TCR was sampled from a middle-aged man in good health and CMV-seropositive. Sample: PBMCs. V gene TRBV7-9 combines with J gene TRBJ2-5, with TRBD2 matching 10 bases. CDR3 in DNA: TGTGCCAGCAGCTCCCTAGCGGGAGAAGAGACCCAGTACTTC. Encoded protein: CASSSLAGEETQYF.